This T cell receptor beta chain was captured in a study of T cell responses to AZD1222 COVID-19 vaccine. The overall study: Both about-4-week and about-12-week second-dose recipients were combined.

Overall study findings and caveats: The donors showed a predominance of white British ancestry and of females, with possible underestimation of clonal diversity. Seropositive at baseline were only a handful of AZD1222 recipients. The repertoires were collected only after the peak T cell response.

The CDR3 contains 15 residues. J was trimmed by 4 bases and V by 6 bases; bases with no gene match: 6. The germline gives CDR1 LNHDA, CDR2 SQIVND (reference sequence). Method: immunoSEQ multiplex PCR; TCRdb's copy keeps in-frame clones and lacks some. The profile shows about 100,000 clones, approximately 90% of them singletons. As concerns this clone: Its target is unknown.

J is TRBJ2-5 and V is TRBV19; 12 bases are a match to TRBD2. The clonotype comes from an adult in good health. The sample was peripheral blood, taken on day 0 of AZD1222 vaccination. CDR3 nucleotides: TGTGCCAGTAGCGTGACTAGCGGGAGCATAGAGACCCAGTACTTC. The encoded protein is CASSVTSGSIETQYF.